The text below deals with one T cell receptor beta chain. The antigen remains unidentified. Sequencing used immunoSEQ multiplex PCR; TCRdb keeps in-frame clones, though not all of them. The sample holds some 120,000 clones; around 92% are singletons and the top ten take about 3%. This entry belongs to a study of T cell responses to AZD1222 COVID-19 vaccine. General observations from the study: Researchers report vaccine-associated CD4 TCRs spanning spike, with dominance at 160-218 and 743-854. Scientists sampled the repertoires only once the peak T cell response had passed. Vaccination with two AZD1222 doses was followed by a rise in Spike-specific TCR breadth and depth.

Trimming stripped 9 bases from V and 2 bases from J, with 9 bases between. The CDR3 has 12 amino acids. Per germline, CDR1 KGHDR and CDR2 SFDVKD. The sequence was collected from an adult in good health. This material consisted of peripheral blood, taken on day 0 of AZD1222 vaccination. This chain links TRBV24-1 with TRBJ1-2, with D unresolved. The DNA of the CDR3 is TGTGCCACCTCTCTCCCAAACTATGGCTACACCTTC. Translation: CATSLPNYGYTF.